Shown below are 24 T cell receptor beta chains from a single sample sequenced in a study of radiation and T cells in renal cell carcinoma. This table comes from immunoSEQ multiplex PCR, and its TCRdb copy is limited to in-frame clones, with some not included. The sample yields around 15,000 clones, 55% to 75% seen once. As for treatment: treatment-naive control, cytoreductive nephrectomy. The sample consisted of tumor tissue, taken from a patient whose treatment was nephrectomy without radiotherapy. All receptors derive from a man aged 35 to 55 with renal cell carcinoma.

With regard to this clone: In the same sample, other DNA sequences code for this CDR3. This chain joins TRBV6-1 and TRBJ2-3, with 8 bases aligning to TRBD1. Trimming cost V 0 bases and J 4 bases; bases outside gene matches: 3. This CDR3 comprises 15 residues. The germline V gene has CDR1 MNHNS and CDR2 SASEGT. CDR3 sequence (DNA): TGTGCCAGCAGTGAAGCGGCAGGGGGCCCAGATACGCAGTATTTT. It encodes CASSEAAGGPDTQYF.

The V gene is TRBV19, the J gene TRBJ1-5; the D is unclear. V lost 7 bases to trimming and J lost 2 bases, with 15 bases between them. The CDR3 sequence is 15 residues long. From germline, CDR1 is LNHDA and CDR2 SQIVND (reference sequence). CDR3 sequence (DNA): TGTGCCAGTAAGTTCACCGGCGGCGGCAATCAGCCCCAGCATTTT. It codes for CASKFTGGGNQPQHF.

This clone ranks as medium-sized (0.01 to 0.1%). CDR3 residues: CASSQERAAAEAFF. CDR3 coding DNA: TGCGCCAGCAGCCAAGAGAGGGCGGCAGCCGAAGCTTTCTTT. The J gene is TRBJ1-1, the V gene TRBV4-1; D uncertain. The V end lost 0 bases, the J end lost 8 bases, and 13 bases lay between the germline ends. The V gene's germline CDR1 is MGHRA and CDR2 YSYEKL. The CDR3 has 14 amino acids.

The J gene is TRBJ1-6, the V gene TRBV30; no clear D gene. This CDR3 has 13 amino acids. V gave up 2 bases and J gave up 6 bases, with 8 bases separating them. Germline V gene sequence: CDR1 GTSNPN, CDR2 SVGIG (reference sequence). In DNA form, the CDR3 reads TGTGCCTGGAGTCGTGGGGTTAATTCACCCCTCCACTTT. Its protein is CAWSRGVNSPLHF.

J is TRBJ1-1 and V is TRBV6-6; D gene uncertain. The CDR3 loop spans 13 amino acids. With 5 bases removed from V and 1 base from J, the gap between germline ends came to 8 bases. CDR1 is MNHNY, CDR2 SVGAGI, per germline (reference sequence). As DNA, the CDR3 is TGTGCCAGCAGTGCCGCGGGGAACACTGAAGCTTTCTTT. Translated: CASSAAGNTEAFF.

The chain joins TRBV6-6 to TRBJ1-5; no reliable D call. The CDR3 sequence is 16 residues long. The germline V gene encodes CDR1 MNHNY and CDR2 SVGAGI (reference sequence). V gave up 2 bases and J gave up 0 bases, with 11 bases separating them. In nucleotides, the CDR3 is TGTGCCAGCAGTTACAGGGCAGAATATAGCAATCAGCCCCAGCATTTT. Translated, it gives CASSYRAEYSNQPQHF.

The V call is TRBV27, the J call TRBJ1-1; no definite D call. The V gene's germline CDR1 is MNHEY and CDR2 SMNVEV (reference sequence). V gave up 7 bases and J gave up 2 bases, with 14 bases separating them. This CDR3 is 14 amino acids long. CDR3 nucleotide sequence: TGTGCCAGCATGGACGGAGGAGCCAACACTGAAGCTTTCTTT. This sequence encodes CASMDGGANTEAFF.

This sequence joins TRBV2 and TRBJ1-6, with D unresolved. Trimming took off 6 bases at V and 8 bases at J, with 8 bases between the two ends. The CDR3 runs to 12 residues. Germline values: CDR1 SNHLY, CDR2 FYNNEI. The CDR3 reads CASRQEYSPLHF. CDR3 sequence (DNA): TGTGCCAGCAGGCAGGAATATTCACCCCTCCACTTT.

The chain uses TRBV6-1 and TRBJ1-2, with D tentatively TRBD1 (6 bases). The V and J ends lost 4 bases and 6 bases respectively, with 15 bases between them. This CDR3 is 14 amino acids long. The germline V gene encodes CDR1 MNHNS and CDR2 SASEGT. The DNA for the CDR3 is TGTGCCAGCAGTGGAGGGTGGGGGGACAATGGCTACACCTTC. Its protein product is CASSGGWGDNGYTF.

In this sample, this clone turned up a few times. The CDR3 nucleotides read TGTGCCAGCAGCTTATCCAGCGGCTACGAGCAGTACTTC. Its translation: CASSLSSGYEQYF. This chain joins TRBV7-6 and TRBJ2-7, with D perhaps TRBD2 (5 bases). Germline-derived CDR1 and CDR2 are SGHVS and FNYEAQ. The CDR3 covers 13 residues. V was clipped by 2 bases and J by 3 bases, with 8 bases between them.

The DNA of the CDR3 is TGTGCCAGCAGCTTTAAGGCCGGGGACACTGAAGCTTTCTTT. It yields the protein CASSFKAGDTEAFF. The chain is built from TRBV7-6 and TRBJ1-1; no reliable D call. This CDR3 has 14 amino acids. Trimming took 3 bases from V and 3 from J, leaving 11 bases between them. Per germline, CDR1 SGHVS and CDR2 FNYEAQ.

The chain links TRBV5-1 to TRBJ2-1; D perhaps matches TRBD2 (5 bases). This CDR3 contains 13 residues. Trimming took 0 bases from V and 4 from J, leaving 5 bases between them. Germline values: CDR1 SGHRS, CDR2 YFSETQ. The CDR3 is CASSLGGYNEQFF. As DNA, the CDR3 is TGCGCCAGCAGCTTGGGAGGGTACAATGAGCAGTTCTTC. Filled out from reference TRBV5-1 and TRBJ2-1, the complete variable domain reads KAGVTQTPRYLIKTRGQQVTLSCSPISGHRSVSWYQQTPGQGLQFLFEYFSETQRNKGNFPGRFSGRQFSNSRSEMNVSTLELGDSALYLCASSLGGYNEQFFGPGTRLTVL.

This clone was seen only a few times. The gene calls are TRBV5-6 and TRBJ1-2; a possible D gene is TRBD1 (6 bases). Germline V gene lookup returns CDR1 SGHDT and CDR2 YYEEEE. The germline V and J ends were trimmed by 4 bases and 4 bases, with 17 bases remaining between them. The CDR3 is 15 residues long. CDR3 protein: CASSKPSGGLYGYTF. Written as DNA, the CDR3 is TGTGCCAGCAGCAAACCTTCCGGGGGCCTCTATGGCTACACCTTC.

This clone was detected only once. The rearrangement links TRBV6-6 to TRBJ1-6; D not certain. Germline values: CDR1 MNHNY, CDR2 SVGAGI (reference sequence). V lost 0 bases, J lost 7 bases, and 10 bases lay in between. This CDR3 is built from 15 residues. In DNA, the CDR3 is TGTGCCAGCAGTTACTCACAACCAGAGAATTCACCCCTCCACTTT. It is translated as CASSYSQPENSPLHF.

This clone appeared a few times. This chain uses TRBV6-4 with TRBJ2-2; D remains ambiguous. Deletions cut 3 bases from V and 4 bases from J, with 3 bases between. CDR1 and CDR2 from the germline V gene are MRHNA and SNTAGT. The CDR3 covers 12 residues. The CDR3 nucleotides read TGTGCCAGCAGTGAGGGCACCGGGGAGCTGTTTTTT. It is translated as CASSEGTGELFF.

The rearrangement joins TRBV19 to TRBJ2-4; possibly TRBD1 for D (6 bases). Germline CDR1 reads LNHDA; CDR2 reads SQIVND (reference sequence). The ends were cut back, 2 bases at V and 7 bases at J, with 21 bases in the middle. The CDR3 runs 17 residues. The CDR3 DNA reads TGTGCCAGTAGTATATATGCCGGGACCTCCGACAGGAACATTCAGTACTTC. This translates into CASSIYAGTSDRNIQYF.

In this sample, this clone is medium-sized. The sample contains more than one DNA sequence encoding this CDR3. The rearrangement uses TRBV4-2 and TRBJ2-3, with 9 positions matching TRBD2. The length of the CDR3 is 16 residues. Germline V gives CDR1 LGHNA, CDR2 YNFKEQ. Trimming at V came to 1 base and at J to 2 bases, leaving 4 bases not matched to a gene. The CDR3 coding sequence is TGTGCCAGCAGCCAAGGGGCGGGGGGGGTCACAGATACGCAGTATTTT. It specifies CASSQGAGGVTDTQYF.

The chain employs TRBV6-6 and TRBJ1-2, with D maybe TRBD1 (6 bases). V lost 0 bases and J lost 2, with 10 bases in between. This CDR3 has 15 amino acids. CDR1 MNHNY and CDR2 SVGAGI come from the germline V gene (reference sequence). CDR3 residues: CASSYSSRGNYGYTF. The DNA of the CDR3 is TGTGCCAGCAGTTACTCGAGTAGGGGGAACTATGGCTACACCTTC.

This chain links TRBV27 with TRBJ2-1; D is perhaps TRBD1 or TRBD2 (5 bases each). The CDR3 extends over 14 amino acids. V dropped 0 bases and J dropped 8 bases, with 11 bases sitting between them. Germline assignment: CDR1 MNHEY and CDR2 SMNVEV (reference sequence). The CDR3 region is CASSLSREFDEQFF. The CDR3 bases are TGTGCCAGCAGTTTATCCAGGGAGTTCGATGAGCAGTTCTTC.

The rearrangement joins TRBV18 to TRBJ1-1; 8 bases are shared with TRBD1. In germline, CDR1 is KGHSH, CDR2 LQKENI. Unmatched junction bases numbered 5, after V lost 7 bases and J lost 1 base. The CDR3 covers 14 residues. In DNA form, the CDR3 reads TGTGCCAGCTTTGGACAGGGAGGGAACACTGAAGCTTTCTTT. Its translation: CASFGQGGNTEAFF.

This clone was seen only a few times. The V call is TRBV9, the J call TRBJ2-1; D uncertain. V was pared by 2 bases and J by 2 bases, with 23 bases between. The CDR3 length is 19 residues. Germline-derived CDR1 and CDR2 are SGDLS and YYNGEE. The CDR3 here is CASSVDTTNSGSTYNEQFF. The CDR3 DNA reads as TGTGCCAGCAGCGTTGACACAACAAACTCTGGGTCGACCTACAATGAGCAGTTCTTC. Complete variable domain (other parts from reference TRBV9 and TRBJ2-1): DSGVTQTPKHLITATGQRVTLRCSPRSGDLSVYWYQQSLDQGLQFLIQYYNGEERAKGNILERFSAQQFPDLHSELNLSSLELGDSALYFCASSVDTTNSGSTYNEQFFGPGTRLTVL.

CDR3 bases: TGTGCCACTTCCCTTGCCGGGACCGGGGAGCTGTTTTTT. Translated, it gives CATSLAGTGELFF. The V gene is TRBV13, the J gene TRBJ2-2; D not resolved. The CDR3 extends over 13 amino acids. Deletions cut 10 bases from V and 5 bases from J, with 14 bases between. Germline V gives CDR1 PRHDT, CDR2 FYEKMQ (reference sequence).

The chain uses TRBV29-1 and TRBJ2-3; 10 bases are a match to TRBD2. After removal of 2 bases from V and 4 bases from J, the junction contained 6 bases not matched to a gene. Per the germline V gene, CDR1 is SQVTM and CDR2 is ANQGSEA. The CDR3 spans 15 residues. The CDR3 spells CSVEQRGGRADTQYF. The CDR3 region has the DNA TGCAGCGTTGAACAGCGGGGGGGCCGCGCAGATACGCAGTATTTT.

The chain employs TRBV4-3 and TRBJ2-7, with D possibly being TRBD1 (5 bases). CDR3 length: 15 residues. Germline CDR1 LGHNA, CDR2 YSLEER. Trimming pared 0 bases from V and 3 bases from J, leaving 12 bases between. The CDR3 sequence: CASSQDPQAGYEQYF. CDR3 in DNA: TGCGCCAGCAGCCAAGACCCACAGGCAGGCTACGAGCAGTACTTC.